This entry lists 25 T cell receptor beta chains sequenced from one sample in a study of blood T cells in healthy people across ages. Together with a sample-barcoded 5' primer, a J-beta primer mix was included in a second PCR lasting roughly 6 to 12 cycles. TCRdb itself ran the 5' RACE reads through MiXCR, one entry per CDR3 protein. Among more than 1,400,000 distinct CDR3 sequences, around two fifths were seen once, and the ten largest hold 7% to 9.5%. What was sequenced was blood. All receptors derive from a woman aged 18-29 years in good health.

The chain links TRBV20-1 to TRBJ2-3, with D perhaps matching TRBD2 (6 bases). Germline V CDR1 and CDR2: DFQATT, SNEGSKA (reference sequence). The CDR3 has 15 amino acids. The V and J ends lost 3 bases and 5 bases respectively, with 18 bases between them. DNA for the CDR3: TGCAGTGCTAGTCCCCGGCGGGGTCCCTTAGATACGCAGTATTTT. It specifies CSASPRRGPLDTQYF.

This clonotype appeared a few times. The gene calls are TRBV10-3 and TRBJ2-5; 16 nucleotides agree with TRBD2. J was trimmed by 4 bases and V by 6 bases; bases with no gene match: 26. Germline V gives CDR1 ENHRY, CDR2 SYGVKD. The CDR3 consists of 23 residues. The CDR3 here is CAISSSRLQGTGTSGGAAETQYF. The DNA for the CDR3 is TGTGCCATCAGCTCTTCGCGGCTACAAGGAACCGGGACTAGCGGGGGGGCCGCAGAGACCCAGTACTTC.

J is TRBJ2-7 and V is TRBV3-1, with 8 positions matching TRBD1. The V gene end was trimmed by 4 bases and the J gene end by 2 bases; junction bases not matched to a gene: 7. The CDR3 covers 15 residues. The germline gives CDR1 LGHDT, CDR2 YNNKEL (reference sequence). Here the CDR3 DNA reads TGTGCCAGCAGCCTACGGCAGGGGGCAGCCTACGAGCAGTACTTC. Its translation: CASSLRQGAAYEQYF.

The chain combines TRBV6-5 with TRBJ2-7; D unclear. With 6 bases removed from V and 2 bases from J, the gap between germline ends came to 11 bases. Germline V CDR1 and CDR2: MNHEY, SVGAGI. The CDR3 is 13 residues long. In DNA form, the CDR3 reads TGTGCCAGCAGAAGGCTTCAAGCCTACGAGCAGTACTTC. Its translation is CASRRLQAYEQYF.

This chain connects TRBV25-1 to TRBJ2-1; D call uncertain. The CDR3 length is 16 residues. V was pared by 5 bases and J by 0 bases, with 14 bases between. Germline assignment: CDR1 MGHDK and CDR2 SYGVNS. In DNA form, the CDR3 reads TGTGCCAGCAGTCCAGTGGGCAAGAGCTCCTACAATGAGCAGTTCTTC. Its protein is CASSPVGKSSYNEQFF.

This clonotype was counted a few times. V and J are TRBV30 and TRBJ1-2; D may be TRBD1 (6 bases). From germline, CDR1 is GTSNPN and CDR2 SVGIG (reference sequence). This CDR3 comprises 13 residues. V lost 4 bases to trimming and J lost 3 bases, with 12 bases between them. The CDR3 sequence: CAWNAGAHYGYTF. The CDR3, as DNA: TGTGCCTGGAACGCGGGGGCGCACTATGGCTACACCTTC.

This clonotype has just a few counts. The chain joins TRBV7-9 to TRBJ1-2; 7 bases are shared with TRBD1. Trimming cost V 6 bases and J 6 bases; bases outside gene matches: 10. Looked up from germline, CDR1 is SEHNR and CDR2 is FQNEAQ (reference sequence). CDR3 length: 14 amino acids. The CDR3 DNA reads as TGTGCCAGCAGTCCGGACCGGGACAGAAATGGCTACACCTTC. As protein: CASSPDRDRNGYTF.

V is TRBV24-1 and J is TRBJ2-1; 10 bases align to TRBD2. CDR3 size: 15 residues. The ends lost 8 bases at V and 7 bases at J; junction bases unmatched: 10. CDR1 is KGHDR, CDR2 SFDVKD, per germline. The CDR3 DNA reads TGTGCCACCACCCCCTTCCCTAGCGGGAGTAATGAGCAGTTCTTC. It codes for CATTPFPSGSNEQFF.

This clonotype came up a few times. This chain uses TRBV7-4 with TRBJ2-5; 10 bases line up with TRBD2. V lost 6 bases to trimming and J lost 2 bases; unmatched junction nucleotides: 12. CDR3 length: 17 residues. Germline loops: CDR1 SGHVT, CDR2 SQSDAQ. Written as DNA, the CDR3 is TGTGCCAGCAGTCGAATTTCACTAGCGGGACGTCAAGAGACCCAGTACTTC. Translating gives CASSRISLAGRQETQYF.

The gene calls are TRBV2 and TRBJ1-2; TRBD1 agrees at 9 bases. The CDR3 loop spans 16 amino acids. Trimming removed 2 bases from V and 3 bases from J; junction bases left unmatched: 7. Germline CDR1 and CDR2: SNHLY and FYNNEI. The CDR3: CASSENQQGAYYGYTF. The CDR3 DNA is TGTGCCAGCAGTGAAAATCAACAGGGGGCATACTATGGCTACACCTTC. The full variable domain, completed using reference TRBV2 and TRBJ1-2, is EPEVTQTPSHQVTQMGQEVILRCVPISNHLYFYWYRQILGQKVEFLVSFYNNEISEKSEIFDDQFSVERPDGSNFTLKIRSTKLEDSAMYFCASSENQQGAYYGYTFGSGTRLTVV.

This clonotype was counted between two and nine times. J is TRBJ2-7 and V is TRBV7-2, with 7 bases identical to TRBD2. CDR1 is SGHTA, CDR2 FQGNSA, per germline. V dropped 5 bases and J dropped 4; count of bases not matched to a gene: 5. The CDR3 spans 13 residues. The CDR3: CASSPMGGYEQYF. Here the CDR3 DNA reads TGTGCCAGCAGCCCAATGGGGGGGTACGAGCAGTACTTC.

This clonotype was seen only once. At one end, the junction sequence differs from germline, possibly due to a read error. The V gene is TRBV7-9, the J gene TRBJ2-7, with D unresolved. The CDR3 has 12 amino acids. The germline CDR1 and CDR2 sequences are SEHNR and FQNEAQ (reference sequence). The CDR3 spells CSSSLAVPEQYF. The CDR3 DNA reads TGTTCCAGCAGCTTAGCAGTTCCCGAGCAGTACTTC.

This chain connects TRBV6-6 to TRBJ1-2; no firm D call. Trimming stripped 2 bases from V and 4 bases from J, with 8 bases between. The CDR3 loop spans 13 amino acids. In germline, CDR1 is MNHNY, CDR2 SVGAGI (reference sequence). Written as DNA, the CDR3 is TGTGCCAGCAGTTACGGCCGAGGCTATGGCTACACCTTC. It codes for CASSYGRGYGYTF.

The chain links TRBV4-2 to TRBJ2-4, with a possible D match to TRBD2 (5 bases). Trimming took off 0 bases at V and 1 base at J, with 16 bases between the two ends. The CDR3 totals 18 residues. The germline V gene encodes CDR1 LGHNA and CDR2 YNFKEQ. The CDR3 bases are TGTGCCAGCAGCCAAGATCTGGAGAGGGTCGGGGCCAAAAACATTCAGTACTTC. This codes for CASSQDLERVGAKNIQYF.

Only a few counts were recorded for this clonotype. This chain joins TRBV3-1 and TRBJ1-2, with 7 bases identical to TRBD1. The CDR3 consists of 14 residues. The germline V gene encodes CDR1 LGHDT and CDR2 YNNKEL (reference sequence). The ends lost 1 base at V and 5 bases at J; junction bases unmatched: 4. CDR3 protein: CASSQAGGIYGYTF. The DNA for the CDR3 is TGTGCCAGCAGCCAAGCAGGGGGTATTTATGGCTACACCTTC.

V and J are TRBV28 and TRBJ2-7; D call uncertain. Deletions cut 10 bases from V and 1 base from J, with 8 bases between. The CDR3 is 11 amino acids. Germline lookup yields CDR1 MDHEN and CDR2 SYDVKM. The CDR3: CATFESYEQYF. The CDR3 DNA follows: TGTGCCACATTCGAATCCTACGAGCAGTACTTC. Combining the CDR3 with reference TRBV28 and TRBJ2-7 gives the whole variable domain DVKVTQSSRYLVKRTGEKVFLECVQDMDHENMFWYRQDPGLGLRLIYFSYDVKMKEKGDIPEGYSVSREKKERFSLILESASTNQTSMYLCATFESYEQYFGPGTRLTVT.

The chain links TRBV4-2 to TRBJ2-7, with D unresolved. Trimming took 0 bases from V and 4 from J, leaving 16 bases between them. The CDR3 totals 16 residues. Germline CDR1 LGHNA, CDR2 YNFKEQ. The CDR3 nucleotides are TGTGCCAGCAGCCAAGAGCAGGCAGACGGTCGGTACGAGCAGTACTTC. This sequence encodes CASSQEQADGRYEQYF.

The rearrangement joins TRBV19 to TRBJ1-1; 7 bases line up with TRBD1. Per germline, CDR1 LNHDA and CDR2 SQIVND (reference sequence). The CDR3 is made up of 13 amino acids. V dropped 4 bases and J dropped 4; count of bases not matched to a gene: 3. The CDR3 sequence is CASSRGQLTEAFF. The DNA for the CDR3 is TGTGCCAGTAGTAGGGGACAGCTCACTGAAGCTTTCTTT. The full variable domain, its missing parts supplied by reference TRBV19 and TRBJ1-1, is DGGITQSPKYLFRKEGQNVTLSCEQNLNHDAMYWYRQDPGQGLRLIYYSQIVNDFQKGDIAEGYSVSREKKESFPLTVTSAQKNPTAFYLCASSRGQLTEAFFGQGTRLTVV.

This chain uses TRBV20-1 with TRBJ2-5; D might be TRBD2 (5 bases). The V and J ends lost 2 bases and 4 bases respectively, with 8 bases between them. CDR3 length equals 12 residues. Germline V CDR1 and CDR2: DFQATT, SNEGSKA (reference sequence). CDR3 DNA sequence: TGCAGTGCTAGAACGGGGATAGAGACCCAGTACTTC. Translation: CSARTGIETQYF.

The rearrangement links TRBV4-2 to TRBJ1-6; 8 bases match TRBD1. The trim removed 0 bases at V and 9 bases at J, leaving 10 bases unmatched. Germline V gives CDR1 LGHNA, CDR2 YNFKEQ. CDR3 size: 17 residues. CDR3 sequence reads: CASSQEKAQGGISPLHF. The DNA of the CDR3 is TGTGCCAGCAGCCAAGAAAAGGCACAGGGGGGGATTTCACCCCTCCACTTT.

The chain links TRBV28 to TRBJ1-2; D unclear. The CDR3 runs 11 residues. Trimming took 5 bases from V and 6 from J, leaving 7 bases between them. CDR1 and CDR2 from the germline V gene are MDHEN and SYDVKM. CDR3 in DNA: TGTGCCAGCAGTAAAGTCCATGGCTACACCTTC. Translating it yields CASSKVHGYTF.

Only a few counts were recorded for this clonotype. This chain links TRBV20-1 with TRBJ2-1; 13 bases fit TRBD2. The trim removed 3 bases at V and 10 bases at J, leaving 6 bases unmatched. The CDR3 has 14 amino acids. Germline values: CDR1 DFQATT, CDR2 SNEGSKA (reference sequence). CDR3 in DNA: TGCAGTGCTAGTTATAAGGGACTAGCGGGGGAGCAGTTCTTC. It translates to CSASYKGLAGEQFF.

This clonotype was found a few times. The chain is built from TRBV2 and TRBJ2-7, with D possibly TRBD1 on 5 matching bases. From germline, CDR1 is SNHLY and CDR2 FYNNEI. The CDR3 contains 14 residues. Trimming removed 8 bases at V and 2 bases at J, with 16 bases between. The CDR3 DNA follows: TGTGCCAGCCACGCAGGGTTTGGGACCTACGAGCAGTACTTC. This codes for CASHAGFGTYEQYF.

This chain links TRBV12-3 or TRBV12-4 with TRBJ1-2, with 8 bases that match TRBD1. The CDR3 totals 14 residues. V gave up 5 bases and J gave up 5 bases; unmatched junction bases: 7. The CDR3 DNA reads TGTGCCAGCAGTCGGGACAGGAGAGGGTATGGCTACACCTTC. Its translation: CASSRDRRGYGYTF.

This clonotype was counted a few times. V and J are TRBV10-3 and TRBJ1-5; D gene uncertain. V lost 0 bases and J lost 3, with 12 bases in between. This CDR3 has 16 residues. Germline loops: CDR1 ENHRY, CDR2 SYGVKD. The CDR3 nucleotides read TGTGCCATCAGTGAGTCTTGGGGAGGGTCCAATCAGCCCCAGCATTTT. Translated: CAISESWGGSNQPQHF.